These 26 T cell receptor beta chains were sequenced from one sample in a study of vaccination effects on CD4 cells after COVID-19. The data were produced by immunoSEQ multiplex PCR, yet TCRdb's version contains in-frame clones alone and is incomplete. Of 70,000 or so clones in the sample, roughly 73% were seen once. These receptors lack a known antigen. The culture ran for about 11 days, and then CD4+ T cells were isolated. As their vaccination, participants received two doses of either BNT162b2 or mRNA-1273. This specimen was CD4+ T cells from PBMCs cultured without peptide, taken after COVID-19 vaccination. Receptor source: a human donor who received a COVID-19 vaccine.

The chain couples TRBV6-6 to TRBJ1-4, with D possibly being TRBD1 (6 bases). Per the germline V gene, CDR1 is MNHNY and CDR2 is SVGAGI (reference sequence). The V gene lost 5 bases and the J gene lost 7 bases, with 17 bases spanning the gap. The CDR3 spans 15 residues. CDR3 in DNA: TGTGCCAGCAGTACGATGTTAGGGGGTGTTGAAAAACTGTTTTTT. The encoded protein is CASSTMLGGVEKLFF.

This chain connects TRBV18 to TRBJ1-1, with 9 nucleotides matching TRBD1. Germline V CDR1 and CDR2: KGHSH, LQKENI. The junction had 2 bases not matched to a gene; V was cut back by 4 bases and J by 2 bases. The CDR3 has 14 residues. CDR3 nucleotides: TGTGCCAGCTCACAAACAGGGGGCAACACTGAAGCTTTCTTT. This sequence encodes CASSQTGGNTEAFF.

This chain joins TRBV19 and TRBJ1-1; no definite D call. Trimming left V 3 bases short and J 0 bases short, with 8 bases between. The CDR3 is made up of 14 amino acids. Germline loops: CDR1 LNHDA, CDR2 SQIVND (reference sequence). CDR3 DNA sequence: TGTGCCAGTAGTATGGGTAAAATGAACACTGAAGCTTTCTTT. Its protein product is CASSMGKMNTEAFF.

The gene calls are TRBV6-1 and TRBJ2-4; tentatively, D is TRBD2 (5 bases). Trimming removed 2 bases from V and 2 bases from J, with 16 bases in between. The CDR3 totals 17 residues. Germline-derived CDR1 and CDR2 are MNHNS and SASEGT. In DNA, the CDR3 is TGTGCCAGCAGTGAATTGGGCAGGACGGGGTCCAAAAACATTCAGTACTTC. Protein product: CASSELGRTGSKNIQYF.

This clone has a handful of counts. The chain links TRBV9 to TRBJ1-3; D is unresolved. Germline loops: CDR1 SGDLS, CDR2 YYNGEE. CDR3 length: 16 amino acids. Deletions cut 0 bases from V and 0 bases from J, with 10 bases between. Here the CDR3 reads CASSVVDYYSGNTIYF. The CDR3 nucleotides are TGTGCCAGCAGCGTAGTGGACTACTACTCTGGAAACACCATATATTTT.

Only one count was recorded for this clone. This chain links TRBV3-1 (or the pseudogene TRBV3-2) with TRBJ1-2; the D is unclear. The V gene's germline CDR1 is LGHDT and CDR2 YNNKEL (reference sequence). V gave up 1 base and J gave up 2 bases, with 14 bases separating them. This CDR3 is 16 amino acids long. The CDR3 nucleotides are TGTGCCAGCAGCCAAGGAGTCCCAGGCTCCAACTATGGCTACACCTTC. Translation gives CASSQGVPGSNYGYTF.

The chain links TRBV9 to TRBJ1-3; D is uncertain. The CDR3 is 13 residues long. Germline assignment: CDR1 SGDLS and CDR2 YYNGEE. Trimming removed 0 bases at V and 3 bases at J, with 4 bases between. CDR3 sequence (DNA): TGTGCCAGCAGCGTAGGGGTTGGAAACACCATATATTTT. Translated, it gives CASSVGVGNTIYF.

The V and J genes are TRBV6-2 or TRBV6-3 and TRBJ2-5, with D possibly matching TRBD2 (7 bases). Germline assignment: CDR1 MNHEY and CDR2 SVGEGT. The CDR3 has 14 amino acids. V lost 5 bases and J 5 bases, leaving 15 bases between the germline ends. The CDR3 DNA reads as TGTGCCAGCAGTCGAGGGGGGGCAGGGGAGACCCAGTACTTC. Its protein product is CASSRGGAGETQYF.

The chain couples TRBV11-2 to TRBJ2-3; D is undetermined. V was pared by 5 bases and J by 2 bases, with 14 bases between. Germline CDR1 reads SGHAT; CDR2 reads FQNNGV. The CDR3 length is 15 residues. The CDR3 nucleotides read TGTGCCAGCAGCCCGAGAAGAGCTCTCACAGATACGCAGTATTTT. This sequence encodes CASSPRRALTDTQYF.

The rearrangement links TRBV24-1 to TRBJ2-5; D call uncertain. Germline V gene data show CDR1 as KGHDR and CDR2 as SFDVKD. This CDR3 comprises 15 residues. The V gene lost 3 bases and the J gene lost 3 bases, with 13 bases spanning the gap. The CDR3 region has the DNA TGTGCCACCAGTGATCGGACGGTTGGAAAAGAGACCCAGTACTTC. Protein: CATSDRTVGKETQYF.

This sequence joins TRBV11-3 and TRBJ2-5; 7 nucleotides align to TRBD1. The V and J ends lost 5 bases and 1 base, in that order; junction bases with no gene match: 4. This CDR3 contains 14 residues. CDR1 is SGHNT, CDR2 YENEEA, per germline. CDR3 nucleotides: TGTGCCAGCAGCCTAGGACAGGCCCAAGAGACCCAGTACTTC. Protein sequence: CASSLGQAQETQYF.

The chain employs TRBV5-1 and TRBJ2-5; 8 bases fit TRBD2. CDR1 and CDR2 from the germline V gene are SGHRS and YFSETQ. The J segment lost 1 base and the V segment lost 4 bases, leaving 12 bases of the junction unmatched. The CDR3 totals 17 residues. In DNA, the CDR3 is TGCGCCAGCAGCCCTGCCGGGAGGGGGGCCACCCAAGAGACCCAGTACTTC. Protein sequence: CASSPAGRGATQETQYF.

The CDR3 DNA sequence: TGTGCCAGCAGGGTTTTGTTGGGGGATTATGAAGCTTTCTTT. It translates to CASRVLLGDYEAFF. This sequence joins TRBV6-5 and TRBJ1-1, with a possible D match to TRBD1 (5 bases). Germline assignment: CDR1 MNHEY and CDR2 SVGAGI. This CDR3 region has 14 residues. V shed 6 bases and J shed 7 bases, with 18 bases lying between them.

This clone was observed a handful of times. The V and J genes are TRBV3-1 (or the pseudogene TRBV3-2) and TRBJ1-3; D may be TRBD1 (6 bases). The length of the CDR3 is 16 residues. Trimming left V 0 bases short and J 4 bases short, with 13 bases between. Germline CDR1 reads LGHDT; CDR2 reads YNNKEL (reference sequence). Here the CDR3 DNA reads TGTGCCAGCAGCCAAGATACGGGGGGGCCGGGAAACACCATATATTTT. Protein sequence: CASSQDTGGPGNTIYF.

The V call is TRBV5-1, the J call TRBJ1-2, with D perhaps matching TRBD1 (6 bases). V dropped 5 bases and J dropped 7 bases, with 15 bases sitting between them. This CDR3 comprises 13 residues. CDR1 is SGHRS, CDR2 YFSETQ, per germline. The DNA for the CDR3 is TGCGCCAGCAGAATCACGGACAGACCTGGCTACACCTTC. Residues: CASRITDRPGYTF.

This chain connects TRBV27 to TRBJ1-4; D perhaps matches TRBD1 (6 bases). Germline V gene sequence: CDR1 MNHEY, CDR2 SMNVEV (reference sequence). Trimming stripped 1 base from V and 1 base from J, with 10 bases between. This CDR3 comprises 16 residues. DNA of the CDR3: TGTGCCAGCAGTTTATGGGCAGGGGTAACTAATGAAAAACTGTTTTTT. Translation gives CASSLWAGVTNEKLFF.

V gene TRBV2 combines with J gene TRBJ1-1, with D possibly TRBD1 on 5 matching bases. V was cut by 7 bases and J by 1 base, with 16 bases left in between. Germline V CDR1 and CDR2: SNHLY, FYNNEI. The CDR3 is 15 amino acids. The DNA for the CDR3 is TGTGCCAGCATCCTCGGCGCAGGGCGGAACACTGAAGCTTTCTTT. It specifies CASILGAGRNTEAFF. The variable domain in full, with the rest retrieved from reference TRBV2 and TRBJ1-1, is EPEVTQTPSHQVTQMGQEVILRCVPISNHLYFYWYRQILGQKVEFLVSFYNNEISEKSEIFDDQFSVERPDGSNFTLKIRSTKLEDSAMYFCASILGAGRNTEAFFGQGTRLTVV.

The rearrangement uses TRBV4-2 and TRBJ2-4, with D possibly TRBD2 on 6 matching bases. Per the germline V gene, CDR1 is LGHNA and CDR2 is YNFKEQ. This CDR3 is built from 13 residues. The V end was cut by 8 bases, the J end by 5 bases, with 13 bases between. This chain's CDR3 is CASRGWGENIQYF. The CDR3 nucleotides read TGTGCCAGCCGAGGTTGGGGGGAAAACATTCAGTACTTC.

V and J are TRBV18 and TRBJ1-1; 11 bases are a match to TRBD1. V lost 6 bases, J lost 4 bases, and 13 bases stayed unmatched. This CDR3 is built from 17 residues. CDR1 and CDR2 (germline): KGHSH, LQKENI. CDR3 protein: CASSRTGGDPVGTEAFF. In nucleotides, the CDR3 is TGTGCCAGCTCCCGGACAGGGGGCGACCCTGTCGGCACTGAAGCTTTCTTT.

In this sample, this clone turned up a few times. This chain connects TRBV2 to TRBJ1-2, with D perhaps matching TRBD1 (5 bases). In germline, CDR1 is SNHLY, CDR2 FYNNEI. CDR3 length: 15 amino acids. Trimming took 6 bases from V and 3 from J, leaving 17 bases between them. The CDR3 protein is CASRGSTVLDYGYTF. The CDR3 coding sequence is TGTGCCAGCAGGGGGTCGACAGTCCTAGACTATGGCTACACCTTC.

The chain couples TRBV30 to TRBJ2-5, with a possible D match to TRBD2 (5 bases). There are 14 residues in the CDR3. Germline-derived CDR1 and CDR2 are GTSNPN and SVGIG (reference sequence). The V gene lost 6 bases and the J gene lost 0 bases, with 14 bases spanning the gap. The chain's CDR3 is CACPGKNHQETQYF. DNA for the CDR3: TGTGCCTGCCCCGGGAAGAACCACCAAGAGACCCAGTACTTC.

This clone was observed once. The chain is built from TRBV2 and TRBJ1-3; D gene uncertain. The CDR3 is 14 amino acids. The germline V gene encodes CDR1 SNHLY and CDR2 FYNNEI. Trimming stripped 7 bases from V and 0 bases from J, with 10 bases between. The CDR3 nucleotides read TGTGCCAGCACCCCCTCAGCCTCTGGAAACACCATATATTTT. Protein: CASTPSASGNTIYF.

The chain couples TRBV6-5 to TRBJ1-4; TRBD1 matches at 7 bases. CDR1 is MNHEY, CDR2 SVGAGI, per germline. V lost 7 bases and J lost 3; bases outside the gene matches: 8. The CDR3 runs 15 residues. The CDR3 here is CASTSGGQPNEKLFF. The CDR3 DNA sequence: TGTGCCAGCACCTCGGGGGGACAGCCTAATGAAAAACTGTTTTTT.

This sequence joins TRBV9 and TRBJ1-2; 11 bases fit TRBD1. V trimming: 3 bases; J trimming: 3 bases; junction bases outside the gene matches: 7. There are 16 residues in the CDR3. Germline assignment: CDR1 SGDLS and CDR2 YYNGEE. The CDR3 loop is CASSAADRGQHYGYTF. The CDR3 region has the DNA TGTGCCAGCAGCGCCGCGGACAGGGGGCAGCACTATGGCTACACCTTC.

V is TRBV2 and J is TRBJ2-5; D possibly corresponds to TRBD1 (5 bases). The CDR3 loop spans 13 amino acids. Germline V gene lookup returns CDR1 SNHLY and CDR2 FYNNEI. V gave up 9 bases and J gave up 1 base, with 12 bases separating them. The CDR3 DNA reads as TGTGCCAGTACCCAGGGATTCCAAGAGACCCAGTACTTC. It translates to CASTQGFQETQYF.

V is TRBV6-6 and J is TRBJ2-6; tentatively, D is TRBD1 (5 bases). Trimming removed 10 bases at V and 1 base at J, with 11 bases between. CDR3 size: 14 residues. Per germline, CDR1 MNHNY and CDR2 SVGAGI (reference sequence). CDR3 amino acids: CATRGGSGANVLTF. The CDR3 DNA reads as TGTGCCACAAGGGGCGGATCTGGGGCCAACGTCCTGACTTTC.